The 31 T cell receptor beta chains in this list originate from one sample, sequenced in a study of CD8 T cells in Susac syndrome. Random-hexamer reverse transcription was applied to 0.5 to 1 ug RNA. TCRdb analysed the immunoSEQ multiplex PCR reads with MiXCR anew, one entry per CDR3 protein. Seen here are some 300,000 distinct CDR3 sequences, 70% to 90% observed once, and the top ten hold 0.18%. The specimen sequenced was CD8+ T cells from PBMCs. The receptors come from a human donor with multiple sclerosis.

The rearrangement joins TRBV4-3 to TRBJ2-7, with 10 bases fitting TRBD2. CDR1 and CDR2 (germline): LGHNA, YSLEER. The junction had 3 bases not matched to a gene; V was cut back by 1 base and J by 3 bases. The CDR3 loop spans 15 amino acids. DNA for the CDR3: TGCGCCAGCAGCCAAGCTGCTAGCGGGAGCTACGAGCAGTACTTC. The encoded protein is CASSQAASGSYEQYF.

Written as DNA, the CDR3 is TGCAGTGCTAGGACGGGGGCGTTCCAAGAGACCCAGTACTTC. This sequence encodes CSARTGAFQETQYF. The chain joins TRBV20-1 to TRBJ2-5, with D tentatively TRBD1 or TRBD2 (6 bases each). Per germline, CDR1 DFQATT and CDR2 SNEGSKA (reference sequence). The CDR3 spans 14 residues. V was cut by 3 bases and J by 1 base, with 12 bases left in between.

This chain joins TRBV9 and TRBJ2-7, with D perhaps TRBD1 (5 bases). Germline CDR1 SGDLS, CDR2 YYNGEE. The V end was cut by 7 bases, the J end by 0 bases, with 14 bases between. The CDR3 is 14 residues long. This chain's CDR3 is CASGPDSLSYEQYF. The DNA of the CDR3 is TGTGCCAGCGGACCAGACAGCCTCTCCTACGAGCAGTACTTC.

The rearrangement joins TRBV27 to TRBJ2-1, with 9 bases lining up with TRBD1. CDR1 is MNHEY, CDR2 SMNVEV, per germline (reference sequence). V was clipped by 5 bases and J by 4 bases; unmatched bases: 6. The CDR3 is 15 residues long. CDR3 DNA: TGTGCCAGCAGTCCGGACAGGGGCCTTTACAATGAGCAGTTCTTC. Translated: CASSPDRGLYNEQFF.

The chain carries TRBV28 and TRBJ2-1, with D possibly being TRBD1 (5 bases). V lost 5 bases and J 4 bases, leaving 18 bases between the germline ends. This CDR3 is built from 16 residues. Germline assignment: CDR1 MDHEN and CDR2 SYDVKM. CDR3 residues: CASSSRRVLEYNEQFF. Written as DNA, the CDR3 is TGTGCCAGCAGTAGCCGCAGGGTTCTAGAATACAATGAGCAGTTCTTC.

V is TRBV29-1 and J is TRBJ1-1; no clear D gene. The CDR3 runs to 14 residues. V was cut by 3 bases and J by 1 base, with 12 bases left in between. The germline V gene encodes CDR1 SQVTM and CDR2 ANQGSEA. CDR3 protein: CSVDLYSENTEAFF. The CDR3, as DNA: TGCAGCGTTGACTTATACTCGGAGAACACTGAAGCTTTCTTT.

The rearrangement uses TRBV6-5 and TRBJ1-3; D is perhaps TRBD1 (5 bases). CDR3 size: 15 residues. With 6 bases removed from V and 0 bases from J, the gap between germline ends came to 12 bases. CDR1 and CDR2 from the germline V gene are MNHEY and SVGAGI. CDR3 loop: CASRGTLGSGNTIYF. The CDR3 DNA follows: TGTGCCAGCAGGGGGACCTTAGGCTCTGGAAACACCATATATTTT.

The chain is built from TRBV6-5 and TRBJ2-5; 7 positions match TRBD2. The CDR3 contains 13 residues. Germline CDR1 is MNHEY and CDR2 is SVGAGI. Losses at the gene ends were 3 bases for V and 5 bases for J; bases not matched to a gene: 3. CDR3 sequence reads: CASSYGGGETQYF. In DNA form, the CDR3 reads TGTGCCAGCAGTTATGGGGGAGGGGAGACCCAGTACTTC.

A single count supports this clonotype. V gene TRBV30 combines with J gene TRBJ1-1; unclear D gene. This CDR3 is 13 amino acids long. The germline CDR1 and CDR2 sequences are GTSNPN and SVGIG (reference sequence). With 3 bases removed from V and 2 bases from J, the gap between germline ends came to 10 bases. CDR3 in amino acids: CAWSDGPNTEAFF. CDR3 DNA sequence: TGTGCCTGGAGCGACGGACCTAACACTGAAGCTTTCTTT.

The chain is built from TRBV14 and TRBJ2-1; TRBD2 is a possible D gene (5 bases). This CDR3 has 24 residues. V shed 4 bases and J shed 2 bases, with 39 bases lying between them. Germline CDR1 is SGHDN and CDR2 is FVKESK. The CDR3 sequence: CASSLQRTRPLMFHTRQAYNEQFF. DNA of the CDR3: TGTGCCAGCAGCCTGCAACGTACTAGGCCCCTCATGTTCCATACGAGGCAGGCCTACAATGAGCAGTTCTTC.

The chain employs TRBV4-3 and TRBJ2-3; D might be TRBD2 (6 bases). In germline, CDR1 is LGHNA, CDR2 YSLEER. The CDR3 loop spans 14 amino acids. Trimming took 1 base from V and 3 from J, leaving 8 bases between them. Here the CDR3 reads CASSQAGGTDTQYF. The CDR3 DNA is TGCGCCAGCAGCCAAGCCGGGGGAACAGATACGCAGTATTTT.

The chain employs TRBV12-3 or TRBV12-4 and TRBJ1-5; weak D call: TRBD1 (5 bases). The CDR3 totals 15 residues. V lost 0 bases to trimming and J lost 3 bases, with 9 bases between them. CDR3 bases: TGTGCCAGCAGTTTAGCGCCGGGACTCAATCAGCCCCAGCATTTT. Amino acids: CASSLAPGLNQPQHF.

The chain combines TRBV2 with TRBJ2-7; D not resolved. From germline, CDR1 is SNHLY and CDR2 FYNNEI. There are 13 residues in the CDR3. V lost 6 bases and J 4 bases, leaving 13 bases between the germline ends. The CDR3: CASRPGHIYEQYF. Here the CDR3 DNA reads TGTGCCAGCAGACCCGGGCACATATACGAGCAGTACTTC.

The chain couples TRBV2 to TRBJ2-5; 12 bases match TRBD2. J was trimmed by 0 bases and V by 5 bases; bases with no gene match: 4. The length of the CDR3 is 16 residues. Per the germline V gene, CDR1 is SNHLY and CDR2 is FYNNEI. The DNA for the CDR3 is TGTGCCAGCAGTTCCACTAGCGGGGGGTACCAAGAGACCCAGTACTTC. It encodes CASSSTSGGYQETQYF.

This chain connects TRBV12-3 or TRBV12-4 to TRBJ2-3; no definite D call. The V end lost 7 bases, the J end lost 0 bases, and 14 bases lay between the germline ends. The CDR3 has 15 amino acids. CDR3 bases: TGTGCCAGCACCCTTGGGCGGAGAAGCACAGATACGCAGTATTTT. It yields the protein CASTLGRRSTDTQYF.

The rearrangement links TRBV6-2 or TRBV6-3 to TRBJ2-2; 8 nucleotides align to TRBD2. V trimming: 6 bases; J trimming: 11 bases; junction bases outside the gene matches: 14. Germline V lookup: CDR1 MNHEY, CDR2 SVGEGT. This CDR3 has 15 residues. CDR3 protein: CASSGLTSGGSELFF. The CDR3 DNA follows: TGTGCCAGCAGCGGTCTAACGAGCGGGGGCTCTGAGCTGTTTTTT.

This chain's CDR3 is CASSPGWSTDTQYF. The CDR3 coding sequence is TGTGCCAGCTCACCGGGGTGGAGCACAGATACGCAGTATTTT. The J gene is TRBJ2-3, the V gene TRBV18; D gene uncertain. Trimming stripped 3 bases from V and 0 bases from J, with 7 bases between. Germline V gene sequence: CDR1 KGHSH, CDR2 LQKENI. CDR3 length: 14 residues.

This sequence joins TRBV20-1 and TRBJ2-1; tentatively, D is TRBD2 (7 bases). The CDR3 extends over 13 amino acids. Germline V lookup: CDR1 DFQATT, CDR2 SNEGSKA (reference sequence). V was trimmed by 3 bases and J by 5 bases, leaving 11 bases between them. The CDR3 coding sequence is TGCAGTGCTAGGGGGCGGGGGCACAATGAGCAGTTCTTC. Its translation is CSARGRGHNEQFF.

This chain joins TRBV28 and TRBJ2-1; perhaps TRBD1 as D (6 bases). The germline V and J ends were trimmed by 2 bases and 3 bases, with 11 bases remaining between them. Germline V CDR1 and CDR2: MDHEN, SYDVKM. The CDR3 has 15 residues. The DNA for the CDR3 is TGTGCCAGCAGTTTAATTCCAGGGGTCTACAATGAGCAGTTCTTC. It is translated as CASSLIPGVYNEQFF. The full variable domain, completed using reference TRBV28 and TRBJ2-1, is DVKVTQSSRYLVKRTGEKVFLECVQDMDHENMFWYRQDPGLGLRLIYFSYDVKMKEKGDIPEGYSVSREKKERFSLILESASTNQTSMYLCASSLIPGVYNEQFFGPGTRLTVL.

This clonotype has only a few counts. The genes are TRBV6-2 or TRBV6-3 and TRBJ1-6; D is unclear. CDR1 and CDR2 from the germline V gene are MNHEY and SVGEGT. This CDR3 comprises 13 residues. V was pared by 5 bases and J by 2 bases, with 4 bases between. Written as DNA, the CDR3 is TGTGCCAGCAGTCCGGCCTATAATTCACCCCTCCACTTT. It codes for CASSPAYNSPLHF.

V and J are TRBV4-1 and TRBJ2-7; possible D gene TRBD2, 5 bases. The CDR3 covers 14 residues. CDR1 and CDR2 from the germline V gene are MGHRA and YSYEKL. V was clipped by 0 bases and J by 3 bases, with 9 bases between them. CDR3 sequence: CASSQDTGNYEQYF. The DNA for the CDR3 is TGCGCCAGCAGCCAAGATACGGGGAACTACGAGCAGTACTTC.

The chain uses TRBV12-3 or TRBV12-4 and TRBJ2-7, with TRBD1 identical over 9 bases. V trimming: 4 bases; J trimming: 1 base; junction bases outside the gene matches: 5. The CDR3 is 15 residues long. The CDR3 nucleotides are TGTGCCAGCAGTTCGGACAGGGGCTTTTCCTACGAGCAGTACTTC. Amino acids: CASSSDRGFSYEQYF.

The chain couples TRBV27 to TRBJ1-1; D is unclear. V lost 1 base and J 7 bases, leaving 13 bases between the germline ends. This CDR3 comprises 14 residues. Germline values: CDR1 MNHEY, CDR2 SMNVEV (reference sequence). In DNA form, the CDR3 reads TGTGCCAGCAGTTTATATCCCGGAAACCGTGAAGCTTTCTTT. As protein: CASSLYPGNREAFF.

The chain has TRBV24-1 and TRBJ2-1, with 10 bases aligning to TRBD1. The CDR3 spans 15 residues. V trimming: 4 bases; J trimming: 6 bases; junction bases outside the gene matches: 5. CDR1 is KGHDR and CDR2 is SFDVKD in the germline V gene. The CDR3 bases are TGTGCCACCAGTGACCCTGGGACAGGGGCCAATGAGCAGTTCTTC. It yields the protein CATSDPGTGANEQFF.

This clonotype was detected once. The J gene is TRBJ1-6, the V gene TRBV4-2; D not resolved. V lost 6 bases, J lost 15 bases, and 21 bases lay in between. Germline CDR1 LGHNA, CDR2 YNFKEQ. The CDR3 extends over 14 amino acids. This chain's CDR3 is CASSPPDSKSILHF. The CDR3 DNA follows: TGTGCCAGCAGTCCCCCCGACTCGAAGTCGATCCTCCACTTT.

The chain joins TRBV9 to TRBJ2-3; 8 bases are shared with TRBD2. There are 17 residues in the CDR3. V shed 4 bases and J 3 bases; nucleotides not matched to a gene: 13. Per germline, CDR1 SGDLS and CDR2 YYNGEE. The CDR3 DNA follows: TGTGCCAGCAGCCCTGGGGTAGCGGGACCTTTAACAGATACGCAGTATTTT. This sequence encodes CASSPGVAGPLTDTQYF.

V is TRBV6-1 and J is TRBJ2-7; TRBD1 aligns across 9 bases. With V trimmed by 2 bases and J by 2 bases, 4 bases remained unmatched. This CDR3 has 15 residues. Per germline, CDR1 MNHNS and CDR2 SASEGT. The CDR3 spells CASSEQGTGPYEQYF. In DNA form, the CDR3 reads TGTGCCAGCAGTGAACAAGGGACAGGGCCCTACGAGCAGTACTTC.

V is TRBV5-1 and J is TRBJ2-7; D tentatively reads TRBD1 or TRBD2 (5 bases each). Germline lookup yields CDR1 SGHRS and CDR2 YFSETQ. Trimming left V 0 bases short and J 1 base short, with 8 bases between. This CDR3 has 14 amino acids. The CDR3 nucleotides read TGCGCCAGCAGCTTGGGATGGGGGTCCTACGAGCAGTACTTC. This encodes CASSLGWGSYEQYF.

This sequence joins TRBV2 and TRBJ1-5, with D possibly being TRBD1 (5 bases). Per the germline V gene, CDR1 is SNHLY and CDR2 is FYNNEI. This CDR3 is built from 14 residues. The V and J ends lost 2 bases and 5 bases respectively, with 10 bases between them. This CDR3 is CASSERGSDQPQHF. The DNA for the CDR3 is TGTGCCAGCAGTGAACGGGGGTCGGATCAGCCCCAGCATTTT.

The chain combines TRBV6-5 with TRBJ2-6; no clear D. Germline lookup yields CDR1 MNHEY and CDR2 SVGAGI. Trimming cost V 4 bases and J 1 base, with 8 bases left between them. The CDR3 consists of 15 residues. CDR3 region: CASSSGLSGANVLTF. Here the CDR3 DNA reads TGTGCCAGCAGTTCAGGCCTTTCTGGGGCCAACGTCCTGACTTTC.

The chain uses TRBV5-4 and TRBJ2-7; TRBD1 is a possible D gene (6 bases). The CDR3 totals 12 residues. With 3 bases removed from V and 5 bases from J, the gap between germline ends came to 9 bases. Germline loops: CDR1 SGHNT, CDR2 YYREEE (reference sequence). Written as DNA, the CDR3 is TGTGCCAGCAGCTCAGCAGGGGACGAGCAGTACTTC. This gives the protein CASSSAGDEQYF.